This T cell receptor (beta chain) was captured in a study of blood T cell repertoires in COVID-19. Study processing details: Nucleated cell counts were estimated from reference gene primer amplification. The data were produced by immunoSEQ multiplex PCR, yet TCRdb's version contains in-frame clones alone and is incomplete. V and J calls and clone size are those listed in that table; D and trimming were worked out from the DNA. The sample contains about 250,000 clones, almost 90% of which appear only once. Seattle-derived patients entered the study during active infection and were followed longitudinally. CDR1 is MGHRA and CDR2 is YSYEKL in the germline V gene. The length of the CDR3 is 16 residues. J was trimmed by 5 bases and V by 9 bases; bases with no gene match: 14.

The sequenced sample was peripheral blood. This TCR came from a woman aged 60 to 75 with COVID-19, enrolled during active disease. V and J are TRBV4-1 and TRBJ2-2, with 8 bases fitting TRBD2. The CDR3 nucleotides are TGCGCCAGTTCTTCCCCAGCGGGGGCTAGGACCGGGGAGCTGTTTTTT. It encodes CASSSPAGARTGELFF.